Listed here is a single T cell receptor beta chain. Its antigen is currently unknown. Criteria for exclusion of patients were uncontrolled infection, other autoimmune disease, pregnancy or lactation. Out of approximately 10 ml of fresh peripheral blood came the PBMCs. Amplified TCR beta CDR3 regions came from RNA transcripts. In the first-round RT-PCR of the TCR CDR3, the HTBI primer set was used. TCRdb reprocessed the multiplex PCR reads with MiXCR, giving one entry per CDR3 protein. Of about 840,000 distinct CDR3 sequences listed, 38% are singletons. CDR1 is SGDLS, CDR2 YYNGEE, per germline. The CDR3 totals 14 residues. The V end was cut by 0 bases, the J end by 3 bases, with 9 bases between. The source of the sample is a study of T cells in Graves' hyperthyroidism and ophthalmopathy. Notes on the study in general: Blood shared most expanded thyroid clonotypes above 0.001.

This sequence originates from a man aged 18 to 35 with Graves' hyperthyroidism. The V call is TRBV9, the J call TRBJ1-1, with D possibly TRBD1 on 5 matching bases. Sequences were obtained from blood. The CDR3 is CASSVVGDYTEAFF. As DNA, the CDR3 is TGTGCCAGCAGCGTAGTAGGGGACTACACTGAAGCTTTCTTT.